This T cell receptor (beta chain) was recovered during a study of human T cells and chemical hapten exposure. As to time point: pre-sensitization, week 0. Treatment denoted: therapeutic diphenylcyclopropenone sensitization with weekly scalp DPC. Unfractionated whole blood yielded the extracted total RNA. TCRdb used MiXCR to reprocess the RACE reads, holding one entry per CDR3 protein. The sample includes just under 35,000 distinct CDR3 sequences, under 13% of them seen just once. Trimming took 4 bases from V and 0 from J; bases not matched to a gene: 8. This CDR3 region has 17 residues. The germline gives CDR1 SSHAT, CDR2 FNYEAQ (reference sequence). This clonotype was recorded a few times.

The sequence came from a man aged 45-65 years with alopecia areata. Some clones in this sample may be carry-over from other donors' samples. The starting material was whole blood, obtained in connection with sensitization to the hapten diphenylcyclopropenone (DPC). The chain couples TRBV7-7 to TRBJ2-2, with 7 bases matching TRBD1. CDR3 sequence (DNA): TGTGCCAGCAGCTCAAGAGGGGGACAGCCGAACACCGGGGAGCTGTTTTTT. It yields the protein CASSSRGGQPNTGELFF.